These T cell receptor beta chains were read from a single sample in a study of blood T cell repertoires in COVID-19. Using immunoSEQ multiplex PCR, the repertoire was profiled, and TCRdb retains in-frame clones only, with some absent. Found here are more than 150,000 clones, less than 90% of them singletons; the top ten hold 6% to 7%. The sequenced sample consisted of peripheral blood. Receptor source: a woman aged 35 to 49 with acute or convalescent COVID-19. The CDR3 runs from the conserved cysteine through the conserved F or W.

v_gene	CDR3aa
TRBV24-1	CATSDRLAGRVTDTQYF
TRBV6-5	CASSKHTSGEETQYF
TRBV24-1	CATSDPTSGGTDTQYF
TRBV6-5	CASTDPGRGADTQYF
TRBV6-6	CASSYLQRSTDTQYF
TRBV3-1/TRBV3-2	CASSQGLAGVETQYF
TRBV18	CASSPVVRQGGDNEQFF
TRBV5-1	CASSLDGYSNQPQHF
TRBV6-5	CASSHRQGSLGGYTF
TRBV6-5	CASGREGEKLFF
TRBV11-2	CASTPLSTDTQYF
TRBV2	CASSHSGTGTSWETQYF
TRBV5-6	CASSGGFGNTIYF
TRBV6-5	CASGRPGPDTQYF
TRBV5-4	CASSPLLAEETQYF
TRBV28	CASSFSPFGANEQFF
TRBV5-1	CASSLSGSDTDTQYF
TRBV28	CASRRGPLHF
TRBV10-1	CASRDRGPHGHNLGENEQFF
TRBV9	CASSPRTDGSPLHF
TRBV11-2	CASSLTNSPLHF
TRBV20-1	CSASYYGYTF
TRBV7-9	CASSEAQGSSYNEQFF
TRBV7-8	CASSLWQNQETQYF